The sequence of this T cell receptor beta chain was determined in a study of T cell responses to AZD1222 COVID-19 vaccine (dated by TCRdb to the early 2020s). Study-wide context: AZD1222 recipients with second doses at about 4 weeks or about 12 weeks were pooled, because spike-specific TCR depth and breadth did not differ between schedules. Trial participants were enrolled into age subgroups of 18-55, 56-69 and 70-plus years, which contained roughly 150, 30 and 60 TCR-sequenced participants, respectively. TCR sequencing was performed for 230 to 250 trial participants, of whom 207 were given two doses of AZD1222 and around 26 were given two doses of MenACWY control vaccine.

The CDR3 regions of human TCRbeta chains were subjected to immunosequencing. On the authors' methods: Repertoire TCRs were matched against a reference library of SARS-CoV-2-specific TCRs generated with the MIRA antigen-specificity platform. Breadth was defined as the fraction of unique TCRs that were SARS-CoV-2-associated. Depth was defined as the fraction of total T cells that were SARS-CoV-2-associated. Using the MIRA data, each spike-specific TCR was assigned both to the spike region to which the TCR was reactive and to a CD4 or CD8 class. Log10-transformed breadth and depth values were compared by one-way ANOVA with Sidak's multiple comparisons tests. TCRdb provides this immuneACCESS table in a form limited to in-frame rearrangements. Some clones are lacking; in checked studies, under half of them reflect an unresolved V gene, and why the rest are absent is not known. V and J calls and clone size follow that table, whereas D and trimming were derived from the DNA. The sample records about 120,000 clones, 88% of which are singletons. 4% to 5.5% of the sample belongs to the ten largest clones.

A note on this clone: This clone's antigen is unknown. Per-base qualities were not stored, and no clone one base away is much larger.

General study outcomes and caveats: Because no day 14 peak-response samples were available, repertoires were characterized only after the peak T cell response. Most participants were white British and females outnumbered males, and the authors suggested that clonal diversity may have been underestimated. Spike-specific TCR breadth and depth rose significantly after two AZD1222 doses compared with day 0 and with MenACWY recipients. In the small 56-69-year group, the increase in depth fell short of significance, most likely because of low power. Vaccine-associated CD4 TCRs spanned the whole spike protein, with dominant responses in regions 160-218 and 743-854. Conclusions about previously exposed vaccinees were limited because only 6 or 7 AZD1222 recipients were SARS-CoV-2 seropositive at baseline. Epitopes outside the regions mutated in the B.1.351 and B.1.1.7 variants were reportedly recognized by nearly half of the unique spike-specific TCRs.

Read against the paper, the sample's time point label means: baseline before first vaccination. Vaccinee samples were obtained from the UK trials COV001 and COV002, which included a single-blind randomized controlled phase 2/3 trial of AZD1222 (ChAdOx1 nCoV-19) in healthy adults. Trial participant PBMC samples were collected at day 0 and day 28 after the second dose for TCRbeta chain sequencing. The source was peripheral blood, collected on day 0 of AZD1222 vaccination. The sequence was obtained from an adult in good health.

The DNA reads TGTGCCAGCAGACAAAACGACAATGAGCAGTTCTTC. It codes for CASRQNDNEQFF. The chain couples TRBV5-6 to TRBJ2-1; too little of a D gene remains to name it. At the junction V is shortened by 5 bases and J by 5 bases, with 8 bases in between. The germline V gene yields SGHDT for CDR1 and YYEEEE for CDR2. The CDR3 has 12 amino acids, counting the end cysteine and phenylalanine. Only the CDR3 DNA is retained, 36 bases long and in frame from the first base.